The 25 T cell receptor beta chains in this list originate from one sample, sequenced in a study of CD8 T cells in ankylosing spondylitis. No antigens are known for them. TCRdb independently ran MiXCR on the 5' RACE reads; one entry per CDR3 protein. The sample has approximately 550,000 distinct CDR3 sequences, more than 9.5% seen once. Study-level points and caveats: Made up of eight highly homologous variants, a TCR beta motif appeared characteristic of ankylosing spondylitis blood.

Sequencing was performed on blood, either unsorted or a sorted T cell fraction (not recorded which). These receptors came from a male donor with ankylosing spondylitis.

The chain uses TRBV14 and TRBJ2-1, with D unresolved. Germline-derived CDR1 and CDR2 are SGHDN and FVKESK. CDR3 length: 12 residues. Deletions cut 4 bases from V and 8 bases from J, with 9 bases between. CDR3 residues: CASSLRPYEQFF. CDR3 nucleotides: TGTGCCAGCAGCCTCAGGCCCTATGAGCAGTTCTTC.

This chain connects TRBV20-1 to TRBJ2-1; 10 bases map to TRBD2. The J segment lost 6 bases and the V segment lost 3 bases, leaving 14 bases of the junction unmatched. The germline CDR1 and CDR2 sequences are DFQATT and SNEGSKA (reference sequence). This CDR3 is 17 amino acids long. CDR3 protein: CSASPLAGDSFTNEQFF. CDR3 bases: TGCAGTGCTAGTCCCCTAGCGGGAGATTCGTTCACCAATGAGCAGTTCTTC.

The sample holds many counts of this clonotype. This chain uses TRBV7-2 with TRBJ1-1; D is uncertain. Germline-derived CDR1 and CDR2 are SGHTA and FQGNSA. The CDR3 length is 14 residues. With 2 bases removed from V and 3 bases from J, the gap between germline ends came to 10 bases. The CDR3 loop reads CASSLTPSYTEAFF. The CDR3 bases are TGTGCCAGCAGCTTAACTCCCAGCTACACTGAAGCTTTCTTT.

Ten or more counts support this clonotype. The chain joins TRBV7-7 to TRBJ2-7, with 15 nucleotides matching TRBD2. J gave up 4 bases and V 6 bases, and 13 bases lay outside the gene matches. The CDR3 loop spans 18 amino acids. Germline CDR1 is SSHAT and CDR2 is FNYEAQ (reference sequence). As DNA, the CDR3 is TGTGCCAGCAGATACTCCGGGACTAGCGGGAGGAAGGGTTACGAGCAGTACTTC. Protein sequence: CASRYSGTSGRKGYEQYF.

A note on this clonotype: This may stem from a read error, because a much larger clone lies one nucleotide away. The chain couples TRBV5-1 to TRBJ1-5; no definite D call. This CDR3 has 15 amino acids. V gave up 4 bases and J gave up 2 bases, with 13 bases separating them. Per germline, CDR1 SGHRS and CDR2 YFSETQ. CDR3 in DNA: TGCGCCAGCAGCCCTGGAGGGAGCGGCAATCAGCCCCAGCATTTT. This translates into CASSPGGSGNQPQHF.

This clonotype was seen more than once but under ten times. The J gene is TRBJ2-7, the V gene TRBV18; D could derive from TRBD1 or TRBD2 (5 bases each). Germline CDR1 reads KGHSH; CDR2 reads LQKENI. CDR3 length: 14 amino acids. V was trimmed by 2 bases and J by 2 bases, leaving 10 bases between them. CDR3 sequence reads: CASSPTGLTYEQYV. As DNA, the CDR3 is TGTGCCAGCTCACCAACAGGACTGACCTACGAGCAGTACGTC.

This clonotype came up a few times. This chain links TRBV24-1 with TRBJ2-3; D tentatively fits TRBD1 or TRBD2 (5 bases each). Trimming removed 3 bases at V and 6 bases at J, with 12 bases between. The CDR3 is 14 residues long. Germline V gene data show CDR1 as KGHDR and CDR2 as SFDVKD. The CDR3, as DNA: TGTGCCACCAGTGATGGGGGTCTCCGCGATACGCAGTATTTT. This gives the protein CATSDGGLRDTQYF.

This clonotype was observed a handful of times. This chain links TRBV10-1 with TRBJ2-1; maybe TRBD2 (6 bases). The CDR3 contains 15 residues. CDR1 WNHNN and CDR2 SYGVQD come from the germline V gene (reference sequence). Trimming took off 0 bases at V and 7 bases at J, with 13 bases between the two ends. Written as DNA, the CDR3 is TGCGCCAGCAGTGAGTCGGAGCGGGCGGGGAATGAGCAGTTCTTC. Translating it yields CASSESERAGNEQFF.

The V call is TRBV5-1, the J call TRBJ2-7, with TRBD2 as a possible D gene (5 bases). The V end lost 2 bases, the J end lost 4 bases, and 13 bases lay between the germline ends. CDR3 size: 14 residues. The germline gives CDR1 SGHRS, CDR2 YFSETQ. The CDR3 is CASSFRGGEYEQYF. The CDR3 DNA reads as TGCGCCAGCAGCTTCCGGGGTGGAGAATACGAGCAGTACTTC.

The chain links TRBV5-1 to TRBJ1-3, with D possibly matching TRBD1 (5 bases). The V gene lost 4 bases and the J gene lost 4 bases, with 18 bases spanning the gap. The CDR3 sequence is 16 residues long. From germline, CDR1 is SGHRS and CDR2 YFSETQ. The CDR3 loop is CASSPGMGRGGNTIYF. In DNA form, the CDR3 reads TGCGCCAGCAGCCCCGGGATGGGGCGAGGAGGAAACACCATATATTTT.

Here the CDR3 reads CASSHRVGGLNTEAFF. CDR3 DNA: TGTGCCAGCAGCCACAGAGTCGGAGGATTGAACACTGAAGCTTTCTTT. This chain joins TRBV3-1 and TRBJ1-1; no definite D call. CDR3 length equals 16 residues. Trimming stripped 3 bases from V and 0 bases from J, with 14 bases between. Germline CDR1 reads LGHDT; CDR2 reads YNNKEL (reference sequence).

This clonotype was picked up a small number of times. The chain has TRBV7-2 and TRBJ2-3; D tentatively reads TRBD1 or TRBD2 (5 bases each). V was pared by 4 bases and J by 6 bases, with 11 bases between. Germline loops: CDR1 SGHTA, CDR2 FQGNSA. The CDR3 extends over 13 amino acids. The CDR3 nucleotides read TGTGCCAGCAGCTCCCACGAGGGGGATACGCAGTATTTT. Translating it yields CASSSHEGDTQYF. The whole variable domain, remainder taken from reference TRBV7-2 and TRBJ2-3, is GAGVSQSPSNKVTEKGKDVELRCDPISGHTALYWYRQSLGQGLEFLIYFQGNSAPDKSGLPSDRFSAERTGGSVSTLTIQRTQQEDSAVYLCASSSHEGDTQYFGPGTRLTVL.

This clonotype has only a few counts. This sequence joins TRBV20-1 and TRBJ1-1; D possibly corresponds to TRBD1 (5 bases). Germline V gives CDR1 DFQATT, CDR2 SNEGSKA (reference sequence). The CDR3 has 13 amino acids. V lost 5 bases and J 6 bases, leaving 16 bases between the germline ends. This chain's CDR3 is CSAGAMGVPEAFF. The CDR3 nucleotides read TGCAGTGCTGGGGCAATGGGCGTGCCTGAAGCTTTCTTT.

Remarks on this clonotype: In this CDR3 the conserved last residue, phenylalanine or tryptophan, is missing, so a read error is likely. The J gene is TRBJ2-1, the V gene TRBV10-3, with D maybe TRBD2 (5 bases). Per germline, CDR1 ENHRY and CDR2 SYGVKD. The CDR3 contains 14 residues. Trimming cost V 10 bases and J 2 bases, with 15 bases left between them. In nucleotides, the CDR3 is TGTGCCAGCGCCCCTGAGCGGACCTACAATGAGCAGTTCTAC. As protein: CASAPERTYNEQFY.

The V gene is TRBV4-2, the J gene TRBJ1-2, with TRBD1 matching over 7 bases. Germline V gene lookup returns CDR1 LGHNA and CDR2 YNFKEQ. With V trimmed by 3 bases and J by 4 bases, 14 bases remained unmatched. This CDR3 is built from 17 residues. The DNA of the CDR3 is TGTGCCAGCAGCCAGGAAACCCAGGGGGGCGCCATCTATGGCTACACCTTC. The encoded protein is CASSQETQGGAIYGYTF.

Regarding this clonotype: One end of the junction is discordant with germline, which a read error may explain. As DNA, the CDR3 is TGCAGCGCCGGTTTCGGGGGGGGAGAGGCCCAGTACTTC. This codes for CSAGFGGGEAQYF. The V gene is TRBV29-1, the J gene TRBJ2-5; 8 bases match TRBD2. The CDR3 sequence is 13 residues long. Germline CDR1 reads SQVTM; CDR2 reads ANQGSEA.

This clonotype was detected many times. This rearrangement joins TRBV29-1 to TRBJ2-3; D gene uncertain. CDR1 is SQVTM and CDR2 is ANQGSEA in the germline V gene. Trimming stripped 7 bases from V and 2 bases from J, with 13 bases between. The CDR3 has 13 amino acids. The CDR3 here is CSATDGFTDTQYF. CDR3 DNA sequence: TGCAGCGCTACAGATGGGTTCACAGATACGCAGTATTTT.

The chain uses TRBV24-1 and TRBJ2-1; tentatively, D is TRBD2 (6 bases). The CDR3 consists of 16 residues. Germline CDR1 KGHDR, CDR2 SFDVKD. The V end lost 0 bases, the J end lost 7 bases, and 15 bases lay between the germline ends. The CDR3 DNA is TGTGCCACCAGTGATTTGACGCGGGGCAGGACGAATGAGCAGTTCTTC. Translating gives CATSDLTRGRTNEQFF.

This clonotype has only a few counts. This chain uses TRBV2 with TRBJ1-4, with D uncertain. Trimming left V 7 bases short and J 3 bases short, with 9 bases between. The CDR3 is made up of 13 amino acids. Germline assignment: CDR1 SNHLY and CDR2 FYNNEI. In DNA form, the CDR3 reads TGTGCCAGCACGGGCTTTCCTAATGAAAAACTGTTTTTT. Translation: CASTGFPNEKLFF.

The chain recombines TRBV2 with TRBJ2-1; TRBD2 agrees at 7 bases. Germline V gene lookup returns CDR1 SNHLY and CDR2 FYNNEI. CDR3 size: 15 residues. V trimming: 6 bases; J trimming: 7 bases; junction bases outside the gene matches: 12. CDR3 region: CASRPPAGVSNEQFF. CDR3 coding DNA: TGTGCCAGCAGGCCACCCGCGGGAGTGTCAAATGAGCAGTTCTTC.

The chain is built from TRBV6-1 and TRBJ2-1; TRBD2 matches 14 bases. Germline V gene lookup returns CDR1 MNHNS and CDR2 SASEGT. The CDR3 is made up of 15 amino acids. The V segment lost 6 bases and the J segment 6 bases; nucleotides outside the gene matches: 4. CDR3 nucleotides: TGTGCCAGCAGAGGACTAGCGGGAGGAGGCAATGAGCAGTTCTTC. It is translated as CASRGLAGGGNEQFF.

The rearrangement joins TRBV6-2 or TRBV6-3 to TRBJ2-4; 11 bases are shared with TRBD2. Trimming removed 6 bases from V and 3 bases from J; junction bases left unmatched: 22. The CDR3 sequence is 21 residues long. Germline CDR1 MNHEY, CDR2 SVGEGT. DNA for the CDR3: TGTGCCAGCAGCGCCCATCTCCCTAGCGGGAGGAGACTTTTGGTCAAAAACATTCAGTACTTC. The encoded protein is CASSAHLPSGRRLLVKNIQYF.

This clonotype was seen repeatedly, ten times or more. The chain is built from TRBV27 and TRBJ2-5, with D unresolved. CDR3 length equals 13 residues. V lost 6 bases, J lost 0 bases, and 8 bases lay in between. CDR1 MNHEY and CDR2 SMNVEV come from the germline V gene (reference sequence). This CDR3 is CASRKADQETQYF. In DNA form, the CDR3 reads TGTGCCAGCAGAAAGGCGGACCAAGAGACCCAGTACTTC.

A few counts support this clonotype. The chain combines TRBV7-9 with TRBJ2-6; a weak D match, TRBD2 (6 bases). V shed 8 bases and J shed 1 base, with 12 bases lying between them. CDR3 length: 15 residues. Germline V lookup: CDR1 SEHNR, CDR2 FQNEAQ (reference sequence). CDR3 DNA sequence: TGTGCCAGCCGGGATGGGACTTCTGGGGCCAACGTCCTGACTTTC. It specifies CASRDGTSGANVLTF.

This clonotype occurred many times. This chain links TRBV12-3 or TRBV12-4 with TRBJ2-1, with D possibly called TRBD1 or TRBD2 (6 bases each). The CDR3 contains 12 residues. V was clipped by 2 bases and J by 13 bases, with 12 bases between them. CDR3 DNA: TGTGCCAGCAGTTTAAAGGGGGGTGGTCAGTTCTTC. This translates into CASSLKGGGQFF.